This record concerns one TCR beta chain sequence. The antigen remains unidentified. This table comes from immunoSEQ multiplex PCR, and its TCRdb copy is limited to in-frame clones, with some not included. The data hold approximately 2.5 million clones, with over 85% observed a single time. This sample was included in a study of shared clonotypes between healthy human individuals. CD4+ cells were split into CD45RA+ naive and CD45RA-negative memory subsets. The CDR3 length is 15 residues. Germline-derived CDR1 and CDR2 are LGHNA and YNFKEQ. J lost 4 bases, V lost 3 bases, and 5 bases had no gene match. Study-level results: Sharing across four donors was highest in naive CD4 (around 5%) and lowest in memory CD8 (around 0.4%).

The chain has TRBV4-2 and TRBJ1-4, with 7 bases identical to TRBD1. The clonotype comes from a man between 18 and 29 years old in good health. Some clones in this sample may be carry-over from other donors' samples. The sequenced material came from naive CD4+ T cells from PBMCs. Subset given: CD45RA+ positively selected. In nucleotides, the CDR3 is TGTGCCAGCAGCCAGGGCACAGGGGTTAATGAAAAACTGTTTTTT. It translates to CASSQGTGVNEKLFF.